This T cell receptor beta chain is drawn from a study of tumor-infiltrating lymphocytes in localized non-small cell lung cancer. In the study overall: Some samples were collected after neoadjuvant chemotherapy; smokers, never-smokers and several histologies were included. Resected tumor was paired with non-adjacent uninvolved lung from the same patient.

To note about this clone: Its target is not known.

Study-wide results and limits: Different pieces of the same tissue were used for each assay.

Measured with immunoSEQ multiplex PCR; TCRdb has only the in-frame clones, and not every one. The table includes 15,000 to 20,000 clones, approximately 79% detected once. This TCR was recovered from a human donor with non-small cell lung cancer. Material for sequencing was lung tumor tissue.

CDR3 DNA sequence: TGTGCCAGCGGCGCCTGGGATGGCTACACCTTC. Translating gives CASGAWDGYTF. This chain uses TRBV11-3 with TRBJ1-2; D gene unclear. Per the germline V gene, CDR1 is SGHNT and CDR2 is YENEEA. V lost 8 bases and J 6 bases, leaving 10 bases between the germline ends. The CDR3 covers 11 residues.